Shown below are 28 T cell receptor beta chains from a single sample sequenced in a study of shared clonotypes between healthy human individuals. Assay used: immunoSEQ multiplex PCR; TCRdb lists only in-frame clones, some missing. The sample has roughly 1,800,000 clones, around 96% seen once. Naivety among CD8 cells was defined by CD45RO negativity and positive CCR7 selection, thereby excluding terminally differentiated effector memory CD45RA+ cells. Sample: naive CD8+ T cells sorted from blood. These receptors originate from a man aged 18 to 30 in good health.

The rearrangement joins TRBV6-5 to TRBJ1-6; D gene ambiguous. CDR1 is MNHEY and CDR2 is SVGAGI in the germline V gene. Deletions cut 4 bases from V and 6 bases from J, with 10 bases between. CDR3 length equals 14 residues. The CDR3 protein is CASSSPGSNSPLHF. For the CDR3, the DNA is TGTGCCAGCAGTTCTCCGGGCTCTAATTCACCCCTCCACTTT.

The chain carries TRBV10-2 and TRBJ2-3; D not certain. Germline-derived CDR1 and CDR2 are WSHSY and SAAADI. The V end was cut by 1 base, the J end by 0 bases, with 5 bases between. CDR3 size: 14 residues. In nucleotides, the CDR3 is TGCGCCAGCAGTGAGTGGTCTAGCACAGATACGCAGTATTTT. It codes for CASSEWSSTDTQYF.

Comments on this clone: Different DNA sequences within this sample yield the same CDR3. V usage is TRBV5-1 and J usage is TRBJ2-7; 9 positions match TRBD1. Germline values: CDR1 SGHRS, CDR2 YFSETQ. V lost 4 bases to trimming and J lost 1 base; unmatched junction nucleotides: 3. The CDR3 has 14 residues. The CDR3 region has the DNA TGCGCCAGCAGCCCCGGGACAGGGTCCTACGAGCAGTACTTC. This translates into CASSPGTGSYEQYF.

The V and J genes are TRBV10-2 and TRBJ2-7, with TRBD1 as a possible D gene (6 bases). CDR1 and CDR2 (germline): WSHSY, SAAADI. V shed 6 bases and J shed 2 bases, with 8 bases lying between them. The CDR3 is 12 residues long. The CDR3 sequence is CASRTGPYEQYF. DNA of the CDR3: TGCGCCAGCAGGACAGGCCCCTACGAGCAGTACTTC.

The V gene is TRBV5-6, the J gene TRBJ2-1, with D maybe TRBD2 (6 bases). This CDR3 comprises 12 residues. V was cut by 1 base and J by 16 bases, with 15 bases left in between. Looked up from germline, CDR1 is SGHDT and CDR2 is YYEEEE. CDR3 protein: CASSLYGGPRFF. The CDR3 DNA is TGTGCCAGCAGCTTGTACGGGGGTCCGCGTTTCTTC.

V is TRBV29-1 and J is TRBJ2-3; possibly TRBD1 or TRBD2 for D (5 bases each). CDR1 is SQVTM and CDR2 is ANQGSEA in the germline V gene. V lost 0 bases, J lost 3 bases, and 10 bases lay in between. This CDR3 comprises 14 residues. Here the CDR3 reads CSVEDRDGTDTQYF. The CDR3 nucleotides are TGCAGCGTTGAAGATCGGGACGGAACAGATACGCAGTATTTT.

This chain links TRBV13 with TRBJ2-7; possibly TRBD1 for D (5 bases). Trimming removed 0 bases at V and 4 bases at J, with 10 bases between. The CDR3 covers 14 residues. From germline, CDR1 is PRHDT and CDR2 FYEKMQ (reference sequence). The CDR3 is CASSLGRQFYEQYF. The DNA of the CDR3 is TGTGCCAGCAGCTTAGGGCGACAGTTTTACGAGCAGTACTTC. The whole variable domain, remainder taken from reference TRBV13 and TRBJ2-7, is AAGVIQSPRHLIKEKRETATLKCYPIPRHDTVYWYQQGPGQDPQFLISFYEKMQSDKGSIPDRFSAQQFSDYHSELNMSSLELGDSALYFCASSLGRQFYEQYFGPGTRLTVT.

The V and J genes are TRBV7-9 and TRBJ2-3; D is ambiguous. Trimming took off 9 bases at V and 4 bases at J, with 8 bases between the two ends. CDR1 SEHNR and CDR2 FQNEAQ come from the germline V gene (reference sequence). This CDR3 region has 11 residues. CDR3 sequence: CASEPADTQYF. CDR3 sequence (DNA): TGTGCCAGTGAGCCAGCAGATACGCAGTATTTT.

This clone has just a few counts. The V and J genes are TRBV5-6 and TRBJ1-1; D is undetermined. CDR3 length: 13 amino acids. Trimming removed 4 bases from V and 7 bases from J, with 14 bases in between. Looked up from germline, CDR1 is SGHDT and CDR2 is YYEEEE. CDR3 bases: TGTGCCAGCAGCCCTTTTGCGGGAGGTGAAGCTTTCTTT. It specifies CASSPFAGGEAFF.

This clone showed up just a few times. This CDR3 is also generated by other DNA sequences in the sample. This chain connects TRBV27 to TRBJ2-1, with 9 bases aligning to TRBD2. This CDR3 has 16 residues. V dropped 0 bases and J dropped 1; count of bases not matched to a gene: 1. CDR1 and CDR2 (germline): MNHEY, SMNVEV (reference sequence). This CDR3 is CASSLSSGSSYNEQFF. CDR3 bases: TGTGCCAGCAGTTTATCTAGCGGGAGTTCCTACAATGAGCAGTTCTTC.

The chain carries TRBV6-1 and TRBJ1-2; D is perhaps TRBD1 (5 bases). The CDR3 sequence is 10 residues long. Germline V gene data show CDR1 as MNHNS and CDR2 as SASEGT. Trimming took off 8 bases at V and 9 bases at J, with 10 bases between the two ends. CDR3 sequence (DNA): TGTGCCAGCTCGACAGACCGCTACACCTTC. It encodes CASSTDRYTF.

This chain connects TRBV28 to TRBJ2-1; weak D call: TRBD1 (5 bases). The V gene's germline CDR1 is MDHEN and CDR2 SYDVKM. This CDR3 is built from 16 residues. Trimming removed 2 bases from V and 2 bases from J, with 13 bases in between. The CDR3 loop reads CASSLPPSTAYNEQFF. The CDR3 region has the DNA TGTGCCAGCAGTTTACCCCCCTCGACAGCCTACAATGAGCAGTTCTTC.

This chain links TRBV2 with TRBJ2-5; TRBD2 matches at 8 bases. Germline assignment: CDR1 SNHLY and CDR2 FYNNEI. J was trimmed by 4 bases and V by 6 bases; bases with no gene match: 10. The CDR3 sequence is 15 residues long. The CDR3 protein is CASSRPGLEAETQYF. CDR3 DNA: TGTGCCAGCAGCCGCCCGGGACTAGAGGCAGAGACCCAGTACTTC.

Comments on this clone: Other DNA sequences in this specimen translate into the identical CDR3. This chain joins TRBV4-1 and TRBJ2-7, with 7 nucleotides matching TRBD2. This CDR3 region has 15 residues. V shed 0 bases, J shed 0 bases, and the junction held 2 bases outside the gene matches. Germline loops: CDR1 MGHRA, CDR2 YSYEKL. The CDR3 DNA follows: TGCGCCAGCAGCCAAGATGGCGGGAGCTCCTACGAGCAGTACTTC. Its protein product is CASSQDGGSSYEQYF.

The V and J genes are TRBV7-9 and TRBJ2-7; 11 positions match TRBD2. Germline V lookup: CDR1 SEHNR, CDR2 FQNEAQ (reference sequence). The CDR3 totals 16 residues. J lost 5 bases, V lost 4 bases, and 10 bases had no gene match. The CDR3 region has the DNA TGTGCCAGCAGCTCATACATAGCGGGGGGGCAAGACGAGCAGTACTTC. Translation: CASSSYIAGGQDEQYF. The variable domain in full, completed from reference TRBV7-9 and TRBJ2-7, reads DTGVSQNPRHKITKRGQNVTFRCDPISEHNRLYWYRQTLGQGPEFLTYFQNEAQLEKSRLLSDRFSAERPKGSFSTLEIQRTEQGDSAMYLCASSSYIAGGQDEQYFGPGTRLTVT.

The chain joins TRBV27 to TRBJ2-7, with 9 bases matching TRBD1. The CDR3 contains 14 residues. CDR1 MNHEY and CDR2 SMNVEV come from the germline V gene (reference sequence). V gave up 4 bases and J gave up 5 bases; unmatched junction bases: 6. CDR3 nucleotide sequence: TGTGCCAGCAGTTCCGGGACAGGGTTCCACGAGCAGTACTTC. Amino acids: CASSSGTGFHEQYF.

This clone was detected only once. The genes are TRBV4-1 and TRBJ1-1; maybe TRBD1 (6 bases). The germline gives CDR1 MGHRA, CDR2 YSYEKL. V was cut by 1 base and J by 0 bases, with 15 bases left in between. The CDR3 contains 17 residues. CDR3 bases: TGCGCCAGCAGCCAAGGTATTTGGGGGCAGCTGAACACTGAAGCTTTCTTT. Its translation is CASSQGIWGQLNTEAFF.

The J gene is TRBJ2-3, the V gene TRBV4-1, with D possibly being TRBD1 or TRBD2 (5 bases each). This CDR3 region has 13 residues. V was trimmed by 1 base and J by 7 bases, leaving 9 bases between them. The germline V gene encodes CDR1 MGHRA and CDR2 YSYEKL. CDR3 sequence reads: CASSQVGANTQYF. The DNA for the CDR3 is TGCGCCAGCAGCCAAGTCGGGGCAAATACGCAGTATTTT.

The CDR3 DNA reads as TGTGCCAGTACCCCTGAGGAGGGTCGTGGGACCCAGTACTTC. It codes for CASTPEEGRGTQYF. This sequence joins TRBV19 and TRBJ2-5, with D perhaps TRBD2 (6 bases). Trimming left V 7 bases short and J 7 bases short, with 19 bases between. Germline V gives CDR1 LNHDA, CDR2 SQIVND (reference sequence). CDR3 length equals 14 residues.

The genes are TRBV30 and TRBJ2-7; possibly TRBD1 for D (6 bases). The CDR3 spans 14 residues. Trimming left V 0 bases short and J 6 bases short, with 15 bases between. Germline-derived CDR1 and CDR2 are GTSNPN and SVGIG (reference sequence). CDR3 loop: CAWSVTGLSAEQYF. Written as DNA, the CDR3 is TGTGCCTGGAGTGTAACAGGGCTGTCGGCCGAGCAGTACTTC.

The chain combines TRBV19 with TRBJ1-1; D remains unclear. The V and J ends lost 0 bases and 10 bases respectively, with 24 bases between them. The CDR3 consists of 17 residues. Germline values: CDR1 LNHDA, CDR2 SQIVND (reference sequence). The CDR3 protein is CASSIDGVFLGGSRAFF. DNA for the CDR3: TGTGCCAGTAGTATAGATGGGGTTTTTTTGGGCGGATCTCGAGCTTTCTTT.

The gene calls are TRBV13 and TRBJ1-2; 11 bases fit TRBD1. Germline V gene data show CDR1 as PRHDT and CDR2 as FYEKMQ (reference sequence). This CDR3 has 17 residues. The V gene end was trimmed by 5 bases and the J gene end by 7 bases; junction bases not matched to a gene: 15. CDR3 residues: CASSGYRTGGESTGYTF. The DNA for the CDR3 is TGTGCCAGCAGCGGCTATCGGACAGGGGGCGAATCGACTGGCTACACCTTC.

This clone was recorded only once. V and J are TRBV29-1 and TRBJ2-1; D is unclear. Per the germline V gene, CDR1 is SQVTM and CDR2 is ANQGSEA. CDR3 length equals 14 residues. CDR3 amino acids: CTVSPLGSYNEQFF. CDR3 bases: TGCACCGTCTCCCCACTCGGATCCTACAATGAGCAGTTCTTC.

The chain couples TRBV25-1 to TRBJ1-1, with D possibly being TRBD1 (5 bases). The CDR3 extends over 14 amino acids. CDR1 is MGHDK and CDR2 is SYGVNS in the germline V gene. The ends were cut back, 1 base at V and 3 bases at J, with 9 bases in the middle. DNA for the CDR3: TGTGCCAGCAGTGAATGGGGGTATGACACTGAAGCTTTCTTT. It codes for CASSEWGYDTEAFF.

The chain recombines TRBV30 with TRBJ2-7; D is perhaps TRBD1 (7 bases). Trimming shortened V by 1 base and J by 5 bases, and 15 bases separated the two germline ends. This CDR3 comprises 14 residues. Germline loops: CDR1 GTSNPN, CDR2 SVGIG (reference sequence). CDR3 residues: CAWSARQGGHEQYF. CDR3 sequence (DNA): TGTGCCTGGAGTGCTAGACAGGGAGGACACGAGCAGTACTTC.

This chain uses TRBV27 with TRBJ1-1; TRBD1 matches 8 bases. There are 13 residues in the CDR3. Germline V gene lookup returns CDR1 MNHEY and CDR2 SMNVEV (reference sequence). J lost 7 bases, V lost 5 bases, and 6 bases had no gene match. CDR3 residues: CASSDRGPYEAFF. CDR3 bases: TGTGCCAGCAGTGACAGGGGTCCGTATGAAGCTTTCTTT.

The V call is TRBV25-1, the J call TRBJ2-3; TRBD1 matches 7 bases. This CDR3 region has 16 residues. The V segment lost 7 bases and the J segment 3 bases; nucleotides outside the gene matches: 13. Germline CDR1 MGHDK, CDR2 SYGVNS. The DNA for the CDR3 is TGTGCCAGCATCCCACAGGGGTGGAGACCTACAGATACGCAGTATTTT. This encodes CASIPQGWRPTDTQYF.

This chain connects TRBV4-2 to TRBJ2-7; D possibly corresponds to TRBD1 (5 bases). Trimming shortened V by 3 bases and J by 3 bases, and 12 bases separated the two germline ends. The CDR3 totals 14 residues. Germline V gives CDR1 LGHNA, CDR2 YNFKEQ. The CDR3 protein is CASSHVPDSYEQYF. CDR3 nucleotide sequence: TGTGCCAGCAGCCACGTTCCTGACAGCTACGAGCAGTACTTC.